Each of the 32 T cell receptor beta chains below was sequenced from the same sample in a study of control samples from healthy donors and cancer patients (dated by TCRdb to the early 2020s). The receptor library was made with the immunoSEQ multiplex PCR assay. The table was pulled from immuneACCESS by TCRdb, which kept in-frame rearrangements only. Such tables lose some clones; where checked, under half of the loss comes from unresolved V genes, and the rest has no known cause. This sample has 90,000 to 150,000 clones in its table, and roughly 88% of those were observed once. About 3.2% of the sample is in the top ten clones. Material: blood. The receptors shown here come from a middle-aged man in good health.

V gene TRBV7-2 combines with J gene TRBJ2-2; 7 positions agree with TRBD1. The CDR3 consists of 15 residues. From germline, CDR1 is SGHTA and CDR2 FQGNSA. J gave up 4 bases and V 5 bases, and 7 bases lay outside the gene matches. The CDR3 nucleotides read TGTGCCAGCAGCCTCGACAGGGCAGGCACCGGGGAGCTGTTTTTT. This sequence encodes CASSLDRAGTGELFF.

The chain has TRBV19 and TRBJ1-1; D not certain. The CDR3 totals 12 residues. CDR1 and CDR2 from the germline V gene are LNHDA and SQIVND (reference sequence). Trimming removed 10 bases from V and 0 bases from J, with 9 bases in between. The CDR3 loop is CATRTLNTEAFF. The CDR3 nucleotides read TGTGCCACCCGGACGTTGAACACTGAAGCTTTCTTT.

The J gene is TRBJ2-2, the V gene TRBV12-3 or TRBV12-4; a weak D match, TRBD1 (6 bases). The CDR3 loop spans 13 amino acids. Trimming shortened V by 8 bases and J by 6 bases, and 13 bases separated the two germline ends. The CDR3 loop is CASGQGIAGELFF. The CDR3 region has the DNA TGTGCCAGCGGGCAGGGGATCGCCGGGGAGCTGTTTTTT.

The chain joins TRBV7-6 to TRBJ1-1; tentative D call: TRBD1 (6 bases). V lost 1 base to trimming and J lost 1 base, with 10 bases between them. CDR3 length equals 15 residues. Germline CDR1 and CDR2: SGHVS and FNYEAQ. CDR3 protein: CASSLEVRGNTEAFF. CDR3 DNA: TGTGCCAGCAGCTTAGAGGTCAGGGGGAACACTGAAGCTTTCTTT.

The chain joins TRBV7-2 to TRBJ2-5; the match to TRBD2 covers 8 bases. The germline gives CDR1 SGHTA, CDR2 FQGNSA. The CDR3 spans 18 residues. With V trimmed by 0 bases and J by 3 bases, 12 bases remained unmatched. The CDR3 region has the DNA TGTGCCAGCAGCTTAGCTGCTCGCGCGGGGGGTAAGGAAGAGACCCAGTACTTC. It encodes CASSLAARAGGKEETQYF. The entire variable domain, with the rest obtained from reference TRBV7-2 and TRBJ2-5, is as follows: GAGVSQSPSNKVTEKGKDVELRCDPISGHTALYWYRQSLGQGLEFLIYFQGNSAPDKSGLPSDRFSAERTGGSVSTLTIQRTQQEDSAVYLCASSLAARAGGKEETQYFGPGTRLLVL.

The chain combines TRBV27 with TRBJ2-3; 10 bases are a match to TRBD1. V trimming: 5 bases; J trimming: 4 bases; junction bases outside the gene matches: 6. Germline lookup yields CDR1 MNHEY and CDR2 SMNVEV (reference sequence). This CDR3 is built from 15 residues. This chain's CDR3 is CASSHSGTGADTQYF. As DNA, the CDR3 is TGTGCCAGCAGTCACTCCGGGACAGGGGCAGATACGCAGTATTTT.

The chain recombines TRBV7-3 with TRBJ1-4, with TRBD1 identical over 10 bases. Per germline, CDR1 SGHTA and CDR2 FQGTGA. The CDR3 has 18 residues. V lost 5 bases and J lost 0; bases outside the gene matches: 9. The CDR3 DNA sequence: TGTGCCAGCAGCCCACCGGGACAGGGGCCATCAACTAATGAAAAACTGTTTTTT. Its translation: CASSPPGQGPSTNEKLFF.

This clone was seen just once. The chain couples TRBV9 to TRBJ2-7, with 8 bases that match TRBD1. There are 15 residues in the CDR3. V was clipped by 4 bases and J by 0 bases; unmatched bases: 6. Germline CDR1 SGDLS, CDR2 YYNGEE. The CDR3 region is CASSPGTGFSYEQYF. Written as DNA, the CDR3 is TGTGCCAGCAGCCCAGGGACAGGATTCTCCTACGAGCAGTACTTC.

This chain joins TRBV7-2 and TRBJ2-5, with TRBD1 matching 7 bases. Trimming at V came to 5 bases and at J to 2 bases, leaving 8 bases not matched to a gene. Germline CDR1 and CDR2: SGHTA and FQGNSA. The CDR3 length is 15 residues. DNA for the CDR3: TGTGCCAGCAGCCAACTAGGGACAGTACAAGAGACCCAGTACTTC. It is translated as CASSQLGTVQETQYF. Combining the CDR3 with reference TRBV7-2 and TRBJ2-5 gives the whole variable domain GAGVSQSPSNKVTEKGKDVELRCDPISGHTALYWYRQSLGQGLEFLIYFQGNSAPDKSGLPSDRFSAERTGGSVSTLTIQRTQQEDSAVYLCASSQLGTVQETQYFGPGTRLLVL.

Only one count was recorded for this clone. The V call is TRBV29-1, the J call TRBJ1-2; D uncertain. Germline V lookup: CDR1 SQVTM, CDR2 ANQGSEA. Between the trimmed V and J ends, which lost 5 bases and 0 bases, there was a span of 7 bases. CDR3 length: 12 amino acids. The CDR3 DNA reads as TGCAGCGTTCCAGCAACTAACTATGGCTACACCTTC. This translates into CSVPATNYGYTF. The whole variable domain, remainder taken from reference TRBV29-1 and TRBJ1-2, is SAVISQKPSRDICQRGTSLTIQCQVDSQVTMMFWYRQQPGQSLTLIATANQGSEATYESGFVIDKFPISRPNLTFSTLTVSNMSPEDSSIYLCSVPATNYGYTFGSGTRLTVV.

The genes are TRBV11-3 and TRBJ2-7, with 7 nucleotides matching TRBD1. The germline gives CDR1 SGHNT, CDR2 YENEEA. The junction had 3 bases not matched to a gene; V was cut back by 0 bases and J by 1 base. The CDR3 loop spans 15 amino acids. The CDR3 loop reads CASSLDLGQSYEQYF. CDR3 bases: TGTGCCAGCAGCTTAGATTTGGGACAGTCCTACGAGCAGTACTTC.

This sequence joins TRBV7-2 and TRBJ1-6, with D maybe TRBD1 (5 bases). Trimming removed 4 bases from V and 6 bases from J, with 13 bases in between. This CDR3 spans 15 amino acids. CDR1 is SGHTA, CDR2 FQGNSA, per germline. This CDR3 is CASSSKTGGNSPLHF. Written as DNA, the CDR3 is TGTGCCAGCAGCTCCAAGACGGGGGGTAATTCACCCCTCCACTTT.

V gene TRBV6-1 combines with J gene TRBJ2-3; D remains unclear. The ends were cut back, 2 bases at V and 2 bases at J, with 5 bases in the middle. There are 13 residues in the CDR3. The germline V gene encodes CDR1 MNHNS and CDR2 SASEGT. In DNA form, the CDR3 reads TGTGCCAGCAGTGAACTGAACACAGATACGCAGTATTTT. This gives the protein CASSELNTDTQYF.

This chain connects TRBV5-1 to TRBJ2-1; TRBD2 aligns across 12 bases. Germline V CDR1 and CDR2: SGHRS, YFSETQ. The CDR3 has 16 amino acids. The junction had 4 bases not matched to a gene; V was cut back by 3 bases and J by 3 bases. The CDR3 nucleotides read TGCGCCAGCAGCTCGAAGACTAGCGGGGGCTACAATGAGCAGTTCTTC. Its protein is CASSSKTSGGYNEQFF.

The V gene is TRBV11-2, the J gene TRBJ2-3; TRBD2 might be the D (5 bases). The germline CDR1 and CDR2 sequences are SGHAT and FQNNGV. Trimming took off 4 bases at V and 7 bases at J, with 12 bases between the two ends. CDR3 size: 13 residues. Here the CDR3 reads CASSSGLINTQYF. The DNA of the CDR3 is TGTGCCAGCAGCTCCGGACTCATTAATACGCAGTATTTT.

The chain links TRBV7-9 to TRBJ1-3; D unclear. The CDR3 extends over 15 amino acids. In germline, CDR1 is SEHNR, CDR2 FQNEAQ (reference sequence). Between the trimmed V and J ends, which lost 1 base and 0 bases, there was a span of 7 bases. CDR3 loop: CASSLEGYSGNTIYF. CDR3 nucleotide sequence: TGTGCCAGCAGCTTAGAGGGCTACTCTGGAAACACCATATATTTT. The full variable domain, its missing parts supplied by reference TRBV7-9 and TRBJ1-3, is DTGVSQNPRHKITKRGQNVTFRCDPISEHNRLYWYRQTLGQGPEFLTYFQNEAQLEKSRLLSDRFSAERPKGSFSTLEIQRTEQGDSAMYLCASSLEGYSGNTIYFGEGSWLTVV.

This clone was detected only once. The CDR3 DNA reads TGCGCCAGCAGCTTGACAGGGGATTTTAATTCACCCCTCCACTTT. This sequence encodes CASSLTGDFNSPLHF. V usage is TRBV5-1 and J usage is TRBJ1-6; 7 nucleotides align to TRBD1. V trimming: 1 base; J trimming: 6 bases; junction bases outside the gene matches: 4. The CDR3 length is 15 residues. Germline V gene data show CDR1 as SGHRS and CDR2 as YFSETQ.

The chain employs TRBV2 and TRBJ2-7; 8 bases agree with TRBD1. Germline CDR1 SNHLY, CDR2 FYNNEI. The V segment lost 6 bases and the J segment 0 bases; nucleotides outside the gene matches: 4. CDR3 size: 14 residues. Here the CDR3 DNA reads TGTGCCAGCAGCTGGACAGGGAGCTCCTACGAGCAGTACTTC. Translation gives CASSWTGSSYEQYF.

This clone was seen a few times. V gene TRBV28 combines with J gene TRBJ1-2; D not certain. Per germline, CDR1 MDHEN and CDR2 SYDVKM. The CDR3 consists of 13 residues. V was pared by 7 bases and J by 2 bases, with 11 bases between. The CDR3 reads CASTEGSNYGYTF. The CDR3 nucleotides are TGTGCCAGCACGGAGGGCAGCAACTATGGCTACACCTTC.

With regard to this clone: The junction departs from germline at one end; a sequencing error may be responsible. The gene calls are TRBV6-6 and TRBJ2-5; 8 bases line up with TRBD1. The CDR3 has 14 amino acids. Germline V gene sequence: CDR1 MNHNY, CDR2 SVGAGI (reference sequence). DNA for the CDR3: TGTGCTAGCAGGGGCGGACAGGGAAAAGAGACCCAGTACTTC. It encodes CASRGGQGKETQYF.

The chain has TRBV15 and TRBJ1-2; D not resolved. The CDR3 runs to 14 residues. Per the germline V gene, CDR1 is LNHNV and CDR2 is YYDKDF (reference sequence). V lost 7 bases, J lost 4 bases, and 16 bases lay in between. The CDR3 protein is CATTAGNVRYGYTF. CDR3 nucleotides: TGTGCCACCACCGCCGGAAACGTCCGCTATGGCTACACCTTC.

The chain recombines TRBV6-5 with TRBJ1-2, with 9 bases identical to TRBD1. Per germline, CDR1 MNHEY and CDR2 SVGAGI. Losses at the gene ends were 6 bases for V and 4 bases for J; bases not matched to a gene: 9. The CDR3 length is 15 residues. CDR3 amino acids: CASRGDRDRVYGYTF. The CDR3 region has the DNA TGTGCCAGCAGAGGCGACCGGGACAGGGTCTATGGCTACACCTTC.

As to this clone: Because the CDR3's place on the DNA is in doubt, the DNA is left out and the CDR3 is given as listed by TCRdb. The chain couples TRBV15 to TRBJ1-6; the table's D call, TRBD1, was not checked against the DNA. Counting both end residues, the CDR3 totals 15 amino acids. CDR1 is LNHNV, CDR2 YYDKDF, per germline (reference sequence). CDR3 loop: CATSILGTGGSPLHF.

Only one count was recorded for this clone. The chain uses TRBV19 and TRBJ1-1; 10 bases are a match to TRBD1. V dropped 10 bases and J dropped 10; count of bases not matched to a gene: 18. Germline lookup yields CDR1 LNHDA and CDR2 SQIVND (reference sequence). This CDR3 is built from 15 residues. CDR3 loop: CATEPGQGSSGGAFF. CDR3 in DNA: TGTGCCACCGAACCGGGACAGGGGAGTTCGGGAGGAGCTTTCTTT.

The chain combines TRBV19 with TRBJ2-1, with TRBD1 matching over 10 bases. This CDR3 is built from 10 residues. The germline V gene encodes CDR1 LNHDA and CDR2 SQIVND (reference sequence). J gave up 14 bases and V 9 bases, and 4 bases lay outside the gene matches. In nucleotides, the CDR3 is TGTGCCAGCCATGGGACAGGGGAGTTCTTC. Translation: CASHGTGEFF. Full variable domain (remainder filled in from reference TRBV19 and TRBJ2-1): DGGITQSPKYLFRKEGQNVTLSCEQNLNHDAMYWYRQDPGQGLRLIYYSQIVNDFQKGDIAEGYSVSREKKESFPLTVTSAQKNPTAFYLCASHGTGEFFGPGTRLTVL.

This clone appeared once. The chain carries TRBV18 and TRBJ2-1; 7 positions agree with TRBD1. From germline, CDR1 is KGHSH and CDR2 LQKENI. This CDR3 is 18 amino acids long. The ends lost 6 bases at V and 4 bases at J; junction bases unmatched: 18. CDR3 protein: CASSQSRGSSVKYNEQFF. In DNA form, the CDR3 reads TGTGCCAGCTCCCAAAGCAGGGGGTCCTCGGTGAAATACAATGAGCAGTTCTTC.

DNA of the CDR3: TGCGCCAGCAGCCAAGCCGCCGGGACAGGGCACTCCTATAATTCACCCCTCCACTTT. Amino acid sequence: CASSQAAGTGHSYNSPLHF. The chain couples TRBV4-1 to TRBJ1-6; TRBD1 matches at 9 bases. Unmatched junction bases numbered 7, after V lost 1 base and J lost 0 bases. This CDR3 is 19 amino acids long. Germline V lookup: CDR1 MGHRA, CDR2 YSYEKL.

This clone appeared once. The chain joins TRBV6-2 or TRBV6-3 to TRBJ2-3; 8 nucleotides line up with TRBD1. CDR1 MNHEY and CDR2 SVGEGT come from the germline V gene. The CDR3 covers 17 residues. V lost 0 bases to trimming and J lost 5 bases; unmatched junction nucleotides: 10. The CDR3 sequence: CASSYSWQGAHRDTQYF. The CDR3 nucleotides are TGTGCCAGCAGTTACTCTTGGCAGGGGGCACACAGAGATACGCAGTATTTT.

The chain joins TRBV19 to TRBJ1-1; 8 bases match TRBD1. The V gene end was trimmed by 4 bases and the J gene end by 3 bases; junction bases not matched to a gene: 4. Germline loops: CDR1 LNHDA, CDR2 SQIVND (reference sequence). The CDR3 covers 14 residues. DNA for the CDR3: TGTGCCAGTAGTACGACAGGGGACTACACTGAAGCTTTCTTT. Its protein is CASSTTGDYTEAFF.

The CDR3 protein is CASKIGRDQPQHF. The CDR3, as DNA: TGTGCCAGCAAGATTGGCCGAGATCAGCCCCAGCATTTT. The rearrangement joins TRBV27 to TRBJ1-5; D gene ambiguous. Germline V gene sequence: CDR1 MNHEY, CDR2 SMNVEV (reference sequence). V was cut by 7 bases and J by 5 bases, with 12 bases left in between. This CDR3 region has 13 residues.

The chain couples TRBV10-3 to TRBJ1-2; D unresolved. V was cut by 6 bases and J by 4 bases, with 15 bases left in between. Per germline, CDR1 ENHRY and CDR2 SYGVKD. The length of the CDR3 is 14 residues. As DNA, the CDR3 is TGTGCCATCAGCCAGGCCGGGGATGGCTATGGCTACACCTTC. This encodes CAISQAGDGYGYTF.

V is TRBV9 and J is TRBJ2-1; weak D call: TRBD2 (7 bases). The V and J ends lost 4 bases and 7 bases respectively, with 24 bases between them. Germline lookup yields CDR1 SGDLS and CDR2 YYNGEE. CDR3 length: 17 residues. CDR3 amino acids: CASSPRRGGGLENEQFF. In DNA, the CDR3 is TGTGCCAGCAGCCCACGACGTGGGGGGGGCCTAGAAAATGAGCAGTTCTTC.